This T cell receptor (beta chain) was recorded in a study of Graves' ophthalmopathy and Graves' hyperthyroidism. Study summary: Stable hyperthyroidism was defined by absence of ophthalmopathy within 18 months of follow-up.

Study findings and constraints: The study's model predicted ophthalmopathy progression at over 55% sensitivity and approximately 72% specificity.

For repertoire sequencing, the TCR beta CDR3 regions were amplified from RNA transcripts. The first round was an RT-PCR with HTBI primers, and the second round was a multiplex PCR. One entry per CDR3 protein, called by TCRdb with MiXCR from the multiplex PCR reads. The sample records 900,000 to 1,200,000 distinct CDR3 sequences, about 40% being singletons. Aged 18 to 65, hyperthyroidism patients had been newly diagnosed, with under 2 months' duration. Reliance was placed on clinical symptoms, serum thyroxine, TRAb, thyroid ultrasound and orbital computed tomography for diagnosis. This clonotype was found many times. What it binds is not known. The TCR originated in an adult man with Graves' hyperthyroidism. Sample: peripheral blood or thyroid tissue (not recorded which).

CDR3 sequence: CASSPTTVWETQYF. CDR3 bases: TGTGCCAGCAGTCCGACGACCGTGTGGGAGACCCAGTACTTC. The chain employs TRBV6-2 or TRBV6-3 and TRBJ2-5, with unresolved D. The CDR3 loop spans 14 amino acids. Germline-derived CDR1 and CDR2 are MNHEY and SVGEGT. The V end lost 5 bases, the J end lost 5 bases, and 15 bases lay between the germline ends.